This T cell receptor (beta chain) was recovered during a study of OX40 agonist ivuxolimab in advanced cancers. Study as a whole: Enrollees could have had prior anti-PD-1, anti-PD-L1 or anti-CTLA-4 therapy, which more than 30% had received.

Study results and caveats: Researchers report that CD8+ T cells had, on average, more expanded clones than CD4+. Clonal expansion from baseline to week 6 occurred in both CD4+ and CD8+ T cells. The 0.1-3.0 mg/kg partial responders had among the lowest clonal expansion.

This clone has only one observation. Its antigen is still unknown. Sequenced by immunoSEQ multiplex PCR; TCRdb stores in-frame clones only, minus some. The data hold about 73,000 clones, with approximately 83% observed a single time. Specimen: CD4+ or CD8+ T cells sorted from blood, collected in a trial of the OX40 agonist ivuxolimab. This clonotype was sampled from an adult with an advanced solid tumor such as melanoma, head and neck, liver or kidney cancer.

CDR3 bases: TGTGCCAGCACCCGGACTAGCGGGGGCTACGAGCAGTACTTC. It specifies CASTRTSGGYEQYF. This chain links TRBV7-2 with TRBJ2-7; TRBD2 agrees at 13 bases. The germline gives CDR1 SGHTA, CDR2 FQGNSA. J was trimmed by 3 bases and V by 7 bases; bases with no gene match: 3. The CDR3 covers 14 residues. Full variable domain (missing parts from reference TRBV7-2 and TRBJ2-7): GAGVSQSPSNKVTEKGKDVELRCDPISGHTALYWYRQSLGQGLEFLIYFQGNSAPDKSGLPSDRFSAERTGGSVSTLTIQRTQQEDSAVYLCASTRTSGGYEQYFGPGTRLTVT.